Listed here are 27 T cell receptor beta chains from one sample, sequenced in a study of CD8+ T cells in alopecia areata. After isolation, RNA underwent reverse transcription to generate cDNA as the sequencing template. Sequencing was performed with immunoSEQ multiplex PCR; in TCRdb, only in-frame clones are kept and a portion is missing. The data show more than 200,000 clones, with approximately 61% seen just once and more than 0.95% held by the top ten. The sample in question was CD4+ T cells sorted from blood, obtained at week 0. The source of these receptors is a human donor with alopecia areata.

The chain employs TRBV7-9 and TRBJ2-7; D is perhaps TRBD1 (5 bases). The germline V and J ends were trimmed by 1 base and 4 bases, with 11 bases remaining between them. CDR1 is SEHNR, CDR2 FQNEAQ, per germline (reference sequence). The CDR3 is made up of 14 amino acids. The DNA for the CDR3 is TGTGCCAGCAGCTTAGGGCAGGGCCGATACGAGCAGTACTTC. It encodes CASSLGQGRYEQYF.

The chain recombines TRBV10-3 with TRBJ2-2, with 7 bases fitting TRBD2. V was pared by 6 bases and J by 4 bases, with 2 bases of the junction left unmatched. The CDR3 covers 13 residues. Germline lookup yields CDR1 ENHRY and CDR2 SYGVKD. CDR3 DNA sequence: TGTGCCATCAGGACTAGCCCCACCGGGGAGCTGTTTTTT. Its translation is CAIRTSPTGELFF.

In this sample, this clone turned up a few times. CDR3 loop: CASSPSGNTDTQYF. CDR3 nucleotide sequence: TGTGCCAGCTCTCCTAGCGGGAACACAGATACGCAGTATTTT. The V and J genes are TRBV18 and TRBJ2-3, with 9 bases lining up with TRBD2. CDR1 is KGHSH and CDR2 is LQKENI in the germline V gene. V shed 6 bases, J shed 2 bases, and the junction held 3 bases outside the gene matches. The CDR3 runs to 14 residues.

The chain joins TRBV9 to TRBJ1-2; weak D call: TRBD1 (5 bases). CDR3 length: 15 amino acids. Trimming cost V 3 bases and J 4 bases, with 16 bases left between them. CDR1 SGDLS and CDR2 YYNGEE come from the germline V gene. This chain's CDR3 is CASSASSRGPYGYTF. CDR3 DNA: TGTGCCAGCAGCGCCTCATCCCGGGGCCCCTATGGCTACACCTTC.

The chain recombines TRBV15 with TRBJ1-1; D remains unclear. Trimming pared 4 bases from V and 2 bases from J, leaving 8 bases between. Germline V gives CDR1 LNHNV, CDR2 YYDKDF (reference sequence). The CDR3 sequence is 13 residues long. CDR3 DNA sequence: TGTGCCACCAGCACTCGGGTTAACACTGAAGCTTTCTTT. It encodes CATSTRVNTEAFF.

This clone was seen only a few times. The chain uses TRBV30 and TRBJ1-1; tentatively, D is TRBD1 (6 bases). The germline V and J ends were trimmed by 5 bases and 4 bases, with 11 bases remaining between them. Looked up from germline, CDR1 is GTSNPN and CDR2 is SVGIG (reference sequence). The CDR3 length is 12 residues. The CDR3 DNA reads as TGTGCCTGGTCGGGGGGGGCCACTGAAGCTTTCTTT. This gives the protein CAWSGGATEAFF.

The chain has TRBV7-2 and TRBJ2-7; a possible D gene is TRBD1 (5 bases). The CDR3 loop spans 13 amino acids. From germline, CDR1 is SGHTA and CDR2 FQGNSA. Trimming pared 5 bases from V and 3 bases from J, leaving 11 bases between. CDR3 loop: CASSPGRDYEQYF. The CDR3 DNA reads TGTGCCAGCAGCCCAGGGCGAGACTACGAGCAGTACTTC.

This clone has only one observation. The V gene is TRBV11-2, the J gene TRBJ1-2; D is unclear. Trimming shortened V by 4 bases and J by 3 bases, and 9 bases separated the two germline ends. This CDR3 is built from 13 residues. Per the germline V gene, CDR1 is SGHAT and CDR2 is FQNNGV. CDR3 DNA: TGTGCCAGCAGCTCCTGGGGTGACTATGGCTACACCTTC. Protein: CASSSWGDYGYTF.

This clone turned up a few times. This chain connects TRBV29-1 to TRBJ1-2; D is ambiguous. V gave up 5 bases and J gave up 6 bases, with 10 bases separating them. Germline V CDR1 and CDR2: SQVTM, ANQGSEA. The CDR3 is 11 amino acids. In nucleotides, the CDR3 is TGCAGCGTTTGGACCACTAATGGCTACACCTTC. Amino acids: CSVWTTNGYTF.

This clone was counted a few times. J is TRBJ2-3 and V is TRBV5-1; no definite D call. Trimming stripped 0 bases from V and 0 bases from J, with 8 bases between. The CDR3 extends over 15 amino acids. The V gene's germline CDR1 is SGHRS and CDR2 YFSETQ. This CDR3 reads CASSLAVDSTDTQYF. The CDR3 nucleotides are TGCGCCAGCAGCTTGGCCGTAGACAGCACAGATACGCAGTATTTT. Drawing the rest from reference TRBV5-1 and TRBJ2-3, the complete variable domain is KAGVTQTPRYLIKTRGQQVTLSCSPISGHRSVSWYQQTPGQGLQFLFEYFSETQRNKGNFPGRFSGRQFSNSRSEMNVSTLELGDSALYLCASSLAVDSTDTQYFGPGTRLTVL.

The J gene is TRBJ2-2, the V gene TRBV2; unclear D gene. This CDR3 is 14 amino acids long. CDR1 is SNHLY, CDR2 FYNNEI, per germline. V shed 4 bases and J shed 4 bases, with 10 bases lying between them. The CDR3 region is CASSVGRATGELFF. CDR3 nucleotide sequence: TGTGCCAGCAGTGTAGGGCGTGCCACCGGGGAGCTGTTTTTT.

The CDR3 DNA sequence: TGTGCCAGCACCCGGACAGGGATCGATGGCTACACCTTC. Its protein is CASTRTGIDGYTF. This rearrangement joins TRBV6-5 to TRBJ1-2; 8 nucleotides align to TRBD1. Unmatched junction bases numbered 7, after V lost 7 bases and J lost 6 bases. Per the germline V gene, CDR1 is MNHEY and CDR2 is SVGAGI. The CDR3 runs 13 residues.

The chain carries TRBV5-1 and TRBJ2-5; D may be TRBD1 (6 bases). CDR1 is SGHRS, CDR2 YFSETQ, per germline. The length of the CDR3 is 14 residues. The V and J ends lost 4 bases and 3 bases respectively, with 13 bases between them. Here the CDR3 reads CASSPTGAEETQYF. DNA for the CDR3: TGCGCCAGCAGCCCGACAGGAGCAGAAGAGACCCAGTACTTC. Full variable domain (outside the CDR3, taken from reference TRBV5-1 and TRBJ2-5): KAGVTQTPRYLIKTRGQQVTLSCSPISGHRSVSWYQQTPGQGLQFLFEYFSETQRNKGNFPGRFSGRQFSNSRSEMNVSTLELGDSALYLCASSPTGAEETQYFGPGTRLLVL.

Here the CDR3 DNA reads TGTGCCAGCAGCTTAGCGTGGGATGAGCAGTTCTTC. It codes for CASSLAWDEQFF. The chain is built from TRBV7-9 and TRBJ2-1; D is undetermined. Trimming left V 0 bases short and J 8 bases short, with 5 bases between. Germline CDR1 SEHNR, CDR2 FQNEAQ (reference sequence). The CDR3 length is 12 residues.

There are a few counts of this clone. The chain has TRBV10-3 and TRBJ2-3; 8 positions agree with TRBD1. The CDR3 is 13 residues long. The ends lost 7 bases at V and 8 bases at J; junction bases unmatched: 8. The V gene's germline CDR1 is ENHRY and CDR2 SYGVKD. The CDR3 nucleotides read TGTGCCATCACCCCTCAGGGGGCGGGTACGCAGTATTTT. Translated, it gives CAITPQGAGTQYF.

The J gene is TRBJ2-7, the V gene TRBV4-1; D gene unclear. Per the germline V gene, CDR1 is MGHRA and CDR2 is YSYEKL. The ends were cut back, 0 bases at V and 2 bases at J, with 14 bases in the middle. The CDR3 length is 16 residues. The chain's CDR3 is CASSQDNWQVTYEQYF. CDR3 sequence (DNA): TGCGCCAGCAGCCAAGATAATTGGCAGGTCACCTACGAGCAGTACTTC.

This sequence joins TRBV4-1 and TRBJ1-1; D unresolved. Per germline, CDR1 MGHRA and CDR2 YSYEKL. The CDR3 is 13 residues long. V lost 0 bases to trimming and J lost 7 bases, with 9 bases between them. The CDR3 sequence: CASSQDNKNEAFF. The CDR3 DNA reads TGCGCCAGCAGCCAAGATAATAAGAATGAAGCTTTCTTT.

This clone showed up just once. V gene TRBV30 combines with J gene TRBJ1-1, with D maybe TRBD1 (5 bases). Germline V gene lookup returns CDR1 GTSNPN and CDR2 SVGIG (reference sequence). CDR3 length: 13 amino acids. V was cut by 2 bases and J by 5 bases, with 12 bases left in between. The CDR3 sequence is CAWSRGVETEAFF. CDR3 DNA: TGTGCCTGGAGTAGAGGGGTTGAAACTGAAGCTTTCTTT.

Only one count was recorded for this clone. This chain uses TRBV6-5 with TRBJ1-6, with D uncertain. The V gene lost 0 bases and the J gene lost 6 bases, with 12 bases spanning the gap. The germline CDR1 and CDR2 sequences are MNHEY and SVGAGI. The CDR3 length is 16 residues. The CDR3: CASSYSVLGFNSPLHF. CDR3 DNA: TGTGCCAGCAGTTACTCTGTGCTGGGTTTTAATTCACCCCTCCACTTT.

The rearrangement uses TRBV5-1 and TRBJ1-1, with D perhaps TRBD1 (5 bases). The germline CDR1 and CDR2 sequences are SGHRS and YFSETQ. The CDR3 is 16 residues long. V lost 0 bases and J 1 base, leaving 13 bases between the germline ends. The CDR3 DNA is TGCGCCAGCAGCTTGGCCAACTGGGGCGGGAACACTGAAGCTTTCTTT. Its translation: CASSLANWGGNTEAFF.

This sequence joins TRBV5-1 and TRBJ1-2, with a tentative D call TRBD1 (5 bases). The CDR3 is 13 amino acids. V shed 4 bases and J shed 4 bases, with 11 bases lying between them. Looked up from germline, CDR1 is SGHRS and CDR2 is YFSETQ. DNA of the CDR3: TGCGCCAGCAGCCAAGGGACTTCCTATGGCTACACCTTC. Amino acid sequence: CASSQGTSYGYTF.

This clone turned up a few times. The chain carries TRBV6-5 and TRBJ1-1; D remains unclear. CDR1 is MNHEY, CDR2 SVGAGI, per germline. V was clipped by 10 bases and J by 8 bases, with 14 bases between them. CDR3 length: 11 amino acids. The CDR3 coding sequence is TGTGCCACTCGCGCCGGGAGGGAAGCTTTCTTT. It encodes CATRAGREAFF.

The rearrangement links TRBV29-1 to TRBJ1-3, with D perhaps TRBD1 (5 bases). The CDR3 sequence is 14 residues long. V was clipped by 7 bases and J by 5 bases, with 18 bases between them. Germline loops: CDR1 SQVTM, CDR2 ANQGSEA. In DNA, the CDR3 is TGCAGCGCCATGAGGGGCAATTCTCGAAACACCATATATTTT. Amino acid sequence: CSAMRGNSRNTIYF.

A note on this clone: This same CDR3 is encoded by further DNA sequences in the sample. The V call is TRBV29-1, the J call TRBJ2-5; weak D call: TRBD2 (6 bases). V lost 4 bases and J 4 bases, leaving 13 bases between the germline ends. Germline loops: CDR1 SQVTM, CDR2 ANQGSEA. This CDR3 is built from 13 residues. DNA for the CDR3: TGCAGCGTTGTACGGGGGAGAGGAGAGACCCAGTACTTC. The encoded protein is CSVVRGRGETQYF.

The CDR3 bases are TGTGCCAGCAGCGTAGAGGGGGCGGCCGGGCCCACAGATACGCAGTATTTT. Translation gives CASSVEGAAGPTDTQYF. The chain employs TRBV9 and TRBJ2-3; TRBD1 matches at 7 bases. Germline-derived CDR1 and CDR2 are SGDLS and YYNGEE. The CDR3 consists of 17 residues. V was pared by 0 bases and J by 2 bases, with 9 bases of the junction left unmatched.

The rearrangement joins TRBV7-2 to TRBJ2-7; D ambiguous. CDR3 length: 13 residues. V shed 2 bases and J shed 0 bases, with 5 bases lying between them. Germline V gene sequence: CDR1 SGHTA, CDR2 FQGNSA. CDR3 DNA sequence: TGTGCCAGCAGCTTACGACGCTCCTACGAGCAGTACTTC. Protein: CASSLRRSYEQYF.

The CDR3 is CASSSGQIQETQYF. CDR3 coding DNA: TGCGCCAGCAGCTCGGGACAGATCCAAGAGACCCAGTACTTC. The V and J genes are TRBV5-1 and TRBJ2-5, with TRBD1 matching 7 bases. J was trimmed by 1 base and V by 3 bases; bases with no gene match: 3. The CDR3 is made up of 14 amino acids. Germline CDR1 reads SGHRS; CDR2 reads YFSETQ.